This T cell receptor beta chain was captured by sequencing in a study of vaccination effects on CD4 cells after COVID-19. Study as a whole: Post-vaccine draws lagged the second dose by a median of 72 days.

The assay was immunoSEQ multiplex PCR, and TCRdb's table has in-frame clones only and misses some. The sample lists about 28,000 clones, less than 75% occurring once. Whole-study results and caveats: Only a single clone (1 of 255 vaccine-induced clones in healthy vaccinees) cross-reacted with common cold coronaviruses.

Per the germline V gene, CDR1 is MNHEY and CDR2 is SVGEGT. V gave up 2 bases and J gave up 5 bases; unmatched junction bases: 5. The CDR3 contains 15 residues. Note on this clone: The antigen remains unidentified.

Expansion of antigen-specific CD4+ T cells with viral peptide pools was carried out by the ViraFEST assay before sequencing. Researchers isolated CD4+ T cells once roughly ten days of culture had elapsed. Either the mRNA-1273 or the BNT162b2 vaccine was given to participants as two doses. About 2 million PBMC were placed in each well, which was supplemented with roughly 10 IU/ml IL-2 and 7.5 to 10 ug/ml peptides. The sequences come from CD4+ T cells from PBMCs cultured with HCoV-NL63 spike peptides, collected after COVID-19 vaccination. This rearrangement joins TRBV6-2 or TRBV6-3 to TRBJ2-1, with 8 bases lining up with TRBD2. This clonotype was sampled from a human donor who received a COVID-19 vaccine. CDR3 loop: CASSYRGGLNNEQFF. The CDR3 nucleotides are TGTGCCAGCAGTTACCGGGGGGGCCTGAACAATGAGCAGTTCTTC.